This entry lists 20 T cell receptor beta chains sequenced from one sample in a study of T cell clones after liver transplantation. Assay: immunoSEQ multiplex PCR; the TCRdb copy retains only in-frame clones and omits some. Altogether 45,000 to 55,000 clones are present, about four fifths being singletons, with the ten largest covering over 7%. The sequences come from CD4+ T cells from blood, collected before liver transplant. Source of these receptors: a human donor who received a liver transplant.

The chain carries TRBV28 and TRBJ2-2; D not resolved. The CDR3 totals 12 residues. Trimming pared 4 bases from V and 9 bases from J, leaving 9 bases between. Germline V gives CDR1 MDHEN, CDR2 SYDVKM. CDR3 amino acids: CASSSEYRELFF. Written as DNA, the CDR3 is TGTGCCAGCAGTTCTGAGTACCGGGAGCTGTTTTTT. Supplemented by reference TRBV28 and TRBJ2-2, the full variable domain reads DVKVTQSSRYLVKRTGEKVFLECVQDMDHENMFWYRQDPGLGLRLIYFSYDVKMKEKGDIPEGYSVSREKKERFSLILESASTNQTSMYLCASSSEYRELFFGEGSRLTVL.

This sequence joins TRBV7-2 and TRBJ2-7; 7 bases are a match to TRBD1. V lost 2 bases to trimming and J lost 2 bases; unmatched junction nucleotides: 6. CDR3 length equals 15 residues. Germline loops: CDR1 SGHTA, CDR2 FQGNSA. The DNA of the CDR3 is TGTGCCAGCAGCTTATCGGGACAGATGACCTACGAGCAGTACTTC. Amino acid sequence: CASSLSGQMTYEQYF. Full variable domain (outside the CDR3, taken from reference TRBV7-2 and TRBJ2-7): GAGVSQSPSNKVTEKGKDVELRCDPISGHTALYWYRQSLGQGLEFLIYFQGNSAPDKSGLPSDRFSAERTGGSVSTLTIQRTQQEDSAVYLCASSLSGQMTYEQYFGPGTRLTVT.

This clone was seen a few times. The genes are TRBV19 and TRBJ2-4; perhaps TRBD2 as D (6 bases). V shed 7 bases and J shed 0 bases, with 13 bases lying between them. The CDR3 has 15 residues. CDR1 and CDR2 (germline): LNHDA, SQIVND (reference sequence). CDR3 protein: CASTSVGGAKNIQYF. The CDR3 DNA reads TGTGCCAGTACCTCGGTGGGGGGAGCCAAAAACATTCAGTACTTC.

There are a few counts of this clone. V usage is TRBV7-6 and J usage is TRBJ2-7; 9 bases fit TRBD1. This CDR3 has 15 residues. Germline assignment: CDR1 SGHVS and CDR2 FNYEAQ. Trimming took 1 base from V and 2 from J; bases not matched to a gene: 3. The CDR3 coding sequence is TGTGCCAGCAGCTTAGAGCGACAGGGGGCCTACGAGCAGTACTTC. This sequence encodes CASSLERQGAYEQYF. Together with reference TRBV7-6 and TRBJ2-7, the CDR3 gives the full variable domain: GAGVSQSPRYKVTKRGQDVALRCDPISGHVSLYWYRQALGQGPEFLTYFNYEAQQDKSGLPNDRFSAERPEGSISTLTIQRTEQRDSAMYRCASSLERQGAYEQYFGPGTRLTVT.

The rearrangement uses TRBV6-1 and TRBJ1-4; 9 bases map to TRBD1. CDR3 length: 14 amino acids. With 6 bases clipped from V and 8 bases from J, the junction kept 7 bases outside the gene matches. Germline V gene data show CDR1 as MNHNS and CDR2 as SASEGT. CDR3 in DNA: TGTGCCAGCAGGCTAACAGGGGGCGGGGAAAAACTGTTTTTT. Protein: CASRLTGGGEKLFF.

CDR3 coding DNA: TGTGCCAGCAGCGAAACGCGGTACAATGAGCAGTTCTTC. It codes for CASSETRYNEQFF. The chain combines TRBV5-6 with TRBJ2-1; no firm D call. Trimming cost V 4 bases and J 4 bases, with 9 bases left between them. This CDR3 contains 13 residues. The germline V gene has CDR1 SGHDT and CDR2 YYEEEE.

This chain connects TRBV7-3 to TRBJ2-1, with D perhaps TRBD2 (5 bases). The ends were cut back, 5 bases at V and 6 bases at J, with 20 bases in the middle. There are 16 residues in the CDR3. Germline values: CDR1 SGHTA, CDR2 FQGTGA. As DNA, the CDR3 is TGTGCCAGCAGCCCAATAGCGTTGAGGGCGGCCAATGAGCAGTTCTTC. Translation: CASSPIALRAANEQFF.

J is TRBJ2-6 and V is TRBV29-1; D possibly corresponds to TRBD1 (6 bases). Per the germline V gene, CDR1 is SQVTM and CDR2 is ANQGSEA. The CDR3 covers 14 residues. V gave up 4 bases and J gave up 0 bases, with 7 bases separating them. CDR3 nucleotide sequence: TGCAGCGTTGCAGGGGACTCTGGGGCCAACGTCCTGACTTTC. It specifies CSVAGDSGANVLTF.

The DNA for the CDR3 is TGTGCCAGCAGCGCCGGGACAGGGGACTACGAGCAGTTCTTC. Its protein product is CASSAGTGDYEQFF. This sequence joins TRBV9 and TRBJ2-1; 10 nucleotides align to TRBD1. This CDR3 is built from 14 residues. Germline trimming cut 3 bases from V and 10 bases from J; bases unmatched to any gene: 7. The germline gives CDR1 SGDLS, CDR2 YYNGEE.

The chain links TRBV29-1 to TRBJ2-1, with 9 bases fitting TRBD1. J was trimmed by 7 bases and V by 3 bases; bases with no gene match: 4. This CDR3 has 13 residues. Per germline, CDR1 SQVTM and CDR2 ANQGSEA. CDR3 in DNA: TGCAGCGTTGAGGGACAGGGTGAGAATGAGCAGTTCTTC. Its translation: CSVEGQGENEQFF.

The sample holds a few counts of this clone. The V call is TRBV6-1, the J call TRBJ1-1; D remains ambiguous. The germline gives CDR1 MNHNS, CDR2 SASEGT. CDR3 size: 13 residues. V lost 8 bases to trimming and J lost 1 base, with 11 bases between them. This chain's CDR3 is CASGPQPNTEAFF. CDR3 sequence (DNA): TGTGCCAGCGGCCCTCAACCGAACACTGAAGCTTTCTTT.

The V call is TRBV28, the J call TRBJ2-5; D gene ambiguous. V lost 4 bases to trimming and J lost 5 bases, with 11 bases between them. This CDR3 is built from 13 residues. Germline V lookup: CDR1 MDHEN, CDR2 SYDVKM. The CDR3 DNA is TGTGCCAGCAGTTCCTCAGACCGGGAGACCCAGTACTTC. It specifies CASSSSDRETQYF. Full variable domain (remainder filled in from reference TRBV28 and TRBJ2-5): DVKVTQSSRYLVKRTGEKVFLECVQDMDHENMFWYRQDPGLGLRLIYFSYDVKMKEKGDIPEGYSVSREKKERFSLILESASTNQTSMYLCASSSSDRETQYFGPGTRLLVL.

This chain joins TRBV7-8 and TRBJ1-1; D uncertain. V lost 0 bases, J lost 7 bases, and 6 bases lay in between. The germline CDR1 and CDR2 sequences are SGHVS and FQNEAQ. This CDR3 is built from 12 residues. The CDR3 protein is CASSLAISEAFF. CDR3 nucleotide sequence: TGTGCCAGCAGCTTAGCGATAAGTGAAGCTTTCTTT.

This clone occurred once. This chain connects TRBV19 to TRBJ2-7; the match to TRBD1 covers 11 bases. CDR3 length: 15 residues. V lost 4 bases and J lost 2; bases outside the gene matches: 4. Germline V gene sequence: CDR1 LNHDA, CDR2 SQIVND (reference sequence). This CDR3 reads CASSTPGQGAYEQYF. The DNA of the CDR3 is TGTGCCAGTAGTACTCCGGGACAGGGGGCCTACGAGCAGTACTTC. Filled out from reference TRBV19 and TRBJ2-7, the complete variable domain reads DGGITQSPKYLFRKEGQNVTLSCEQNLNHDAMYWYRQDPGQGLRLIYYSQIVNDFQKGDIAEGYSVSREKKESFPLTVTSAQKNPTAFYLCASSTPGQGAYEQYFGPGTRLTVT.

DNA of the CDR3: TGTGCCAGCAGCCTCCTGAGTCGGGAGGCTGGGACCCAGTACTTC. This translates into CASSLLSREAGTQYF. The V gene is TRBV7-9, the J gene TRBJ2-5; 7 bases match TRBD2. This CDR3 contains 15 residues. Trimming at V came to 5 bases and at J to 7 bases, leaving 13 bases not matched to a gene. CDR1 and CDR2 from the germline V gene are SEHNR and FQNEAQ (reference sequence). Full variable domain (remainder filled in from reference TRBV7-9 and TRBJ2-5): DTGVSQNPRHKITKRGQNVTFRCDPISEHNRLYWYRQTLGQGPEFLTYFQNEAQLEKSRLLSDRFSAERPKGSFSTLEIQRTEQGDSAMYLCASSLLSREAGTQYFGPGTRLLVL.

This CDR3 reads CASSLGQGSYNEQFF. CDR3 coding DNA: TGCGCCAGCAGCCTTGGACAGGGGTCCTACAATGAGCAGTTCTTC. The chain employs TRBV5-1 and TRBJ2-1; 9 bases map to TRBD1. This CDR3 contains 15 residues. CDR1 and CDR2 (germline): SGHRS, YFSETQ. Germline trimming cut 4 bases from V and 1 base from J; bases unmatched to any gene: 3.

This clone has more than one count but fewer than ten. The CDR3 is CASSVTGEQYF. CDR3 sequence (DNA): TGTGCCAGCAGTGTCACGGGGGAGCAGTACTTC. J is TRBJ2-7 and V is TRBV6-6, with D perhaps TRBD2 (5 bases). Germline V gene sequence: CDR1 MNHNY, CDR2 SVGAGI (reference sequence). The CDR3 covers 11 residues. The V and J ends lost 5 bases and 7 bases respectively, with 9 bases between them.

This clone was seen once. V is TRBV28 and J is TRBJ1-1; unclear D gene. Germline CDR1 MDHEN, CDR2 SYDVKM. The CDR3 loop spans 14 amino acids. V dropped 2 bases and J dropped 1 base, with 8 bases sitting between them. The CDR3 nucleotides read TGTGCCAGCAGTTTACGTCAGACGAACACTGAAGCTTTCTTT. It yields the protein CASSLRQTNTEAFF.

This clone showed up just once. J is TRBJ2-7 and V is TRBV4-3; unclear D gene. CDR1 and CDR2 (germline): LGHNA, YSLEER. The CDR3 has 15 amino acids. The V and J ends lost 0 bases and 5 bases respectively, with 14 bases between them. The DNA for the CDR3 is TGCGCCAGCAGCCAAGATCTAAATACCCCCCACGAGCAGTACTTC. Residues: CASSQDLNTPHEQYF.

The CDR3 nucleotides are TGTGCCAGCGCAGCAGGGGGCAAGGTCGGGGAGCTGTTTTTT. This gives the protein CASAAGGKVGELFF. The rearrangement links TRBV18 to TRBJ2-2, with TRBD1 identical over 8 bases. The CDR3 has 14 amino acids. In germline, CDR1 is KGHSH, CDR2 LQKENI. V dropped 8 bases and J dropped 7; count of bases not matched to a gene: 9.